The clone carrying this TCR beta chain came up many times. The record originates from a study of regulatory T cells in long-lasting Graves disease. The CDR3 covers 12 residues. Trimming pared 8 bases from V and 0 bases from J, leaving 8 bases between. Germline CDR1 MDHEN, CDR2 SYDVKM. Stated time point: persistent/refractory GD, antithyroid drugs over 5 years with positive TRAb. The TCR library was made from RNA extracted from PBMCs. Enrollment of patients was through an endocrinology department in Xi'an, China. CDR3 regions were amplified by Arm-PCR using iRepertoire HTBI primers to build TCR beta libraries. Each CDR3 protein is one row after TCRdb ran MiXCR on the multiplex PCR reads. The profile shows approximately 290,000 distinct CDR3 sequences, under 25% of them singletons.

This TCR came from a female donor with Graves disease. This sequence joins TRBV28 and TRBJ2-7; D remains ambiguous. This material consisted of peripheral blood mononuclear cells (PBMCs), taken when the disease was refractory, from a patient treated with antithyroid drugs. DNA of the CDR3: TGTGCCAGCCAAAAAACCTCCTACGAGCAGTACTTC. Translation: CASQKTSYEQYF.